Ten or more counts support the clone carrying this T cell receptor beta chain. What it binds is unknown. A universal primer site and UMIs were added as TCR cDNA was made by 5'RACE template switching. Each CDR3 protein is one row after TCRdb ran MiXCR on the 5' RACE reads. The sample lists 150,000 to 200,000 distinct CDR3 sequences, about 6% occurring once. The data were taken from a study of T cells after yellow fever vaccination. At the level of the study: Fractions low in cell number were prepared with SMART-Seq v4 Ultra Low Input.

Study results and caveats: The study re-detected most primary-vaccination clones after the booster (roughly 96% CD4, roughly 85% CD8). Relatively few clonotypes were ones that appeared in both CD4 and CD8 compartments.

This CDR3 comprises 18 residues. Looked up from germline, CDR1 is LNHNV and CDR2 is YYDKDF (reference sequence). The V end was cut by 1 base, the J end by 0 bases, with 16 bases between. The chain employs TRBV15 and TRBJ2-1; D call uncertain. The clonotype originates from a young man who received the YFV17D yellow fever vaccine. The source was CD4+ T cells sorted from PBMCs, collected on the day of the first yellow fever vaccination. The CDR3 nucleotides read TGTGCCACCAGCAGAGGCTTCCCTCTTGGAAGCTCCTACAATGAGCAGTTCTTC. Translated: CATSRGFPLGSSYNEQFF.